These 2 T cell receptor beta chains originate from one sample sequenced in a study of blood T cell repertoires in COVID-19. Sequencing was performed with immunoSEQ multiplex PCR; in TCRdb, only in-frame clones are kept and a portion is missing. The sample has around 56,000 clones, roughly 70% seen once. The sequencing sample was made of peripheral blood. The receptor set was obtained from a woman in her fifties or sixties with active or convalescent COVID-19.

This clone was counted between two and nine times. The rearrangement uses TRBV5-1 and TRBJ2-2; D is undetermined. V was shortened by 4 bases and J by 6 bases, with 7 bases between the two germline ends. This CDR3 is 12 amino acids long. Germline CDR1 is SGHRS and CDR2 is YFSETQ. Here the CDR3 reads CASSGVAGELFF. The CDR3 nucleotides are TGCGCCAGCAGCGGAGTAGCCGGGGAGCTGTTTTTT.

This clone was seen only a few times. This rearrangement joins TRBV5-1 to TRBJ2-1, with TRBD2 identical over 11 bases. The CDR3 has 18 residues. Unmatched junction bases numbered 12, after V lost 0 bases and J lost 7 bases. Germline CDR1 and CDR2: SGHRS and YFSETQ. The CDR3 region has the DNA TGCGCCAGCAGCTTGGGTACAGGGAGACTAGCGGGAAGGAATGAGCAGTTCTTC. Amino acids: CASSLGTGRLAGRNEQFF.